This T cell receptor (beta chain) was obtained from a study of shared clonotypes between healthy human individuals. Every one of the donors was a Caucasian adult that lived in Nashville, Tennessee. From CD4+ cells came CD45RA+ naive and CD45RA-negative memory subsets. This table comes from immunoSEQ multiplex PCR, and its TCRdb copy is limited to in-frame clones, with some not included. The table has more than 2,000,000 clones, approximately 93% seen once. The study, taken as a whole, reports: All-four-donor shared clonotypes had higher generation probabilities than non-shared clonotypes did. Generally, estimated richness proved larger in naive subsets than it did in memory subsets.

Germline CDR1 is MDHEN and CDR2 is SYDVKM. This CDR3 has 13 amino acids. V lost 10 bases and J 3 bases, leaving 16 bases between the germline ends. Of note for this clone: What it binds is not known.

The sample taken for sequencing was naive CD4+ T cells from PBMCs. The subset: CD45RA+ positively selected. V gene TRBV28 combines with J gene TRBJ2-7, with D possibly being TRBD2 (6 bases). This TCR came from a young man in good health. Some clones in this sample may be carry-over from other donors' samples. The CDR3 DNA reads TGTGCCACCTTTCCCGGAGGGCTCTACGAGCAGTACTTC. Its translation: CATFPGGLYEQYF.